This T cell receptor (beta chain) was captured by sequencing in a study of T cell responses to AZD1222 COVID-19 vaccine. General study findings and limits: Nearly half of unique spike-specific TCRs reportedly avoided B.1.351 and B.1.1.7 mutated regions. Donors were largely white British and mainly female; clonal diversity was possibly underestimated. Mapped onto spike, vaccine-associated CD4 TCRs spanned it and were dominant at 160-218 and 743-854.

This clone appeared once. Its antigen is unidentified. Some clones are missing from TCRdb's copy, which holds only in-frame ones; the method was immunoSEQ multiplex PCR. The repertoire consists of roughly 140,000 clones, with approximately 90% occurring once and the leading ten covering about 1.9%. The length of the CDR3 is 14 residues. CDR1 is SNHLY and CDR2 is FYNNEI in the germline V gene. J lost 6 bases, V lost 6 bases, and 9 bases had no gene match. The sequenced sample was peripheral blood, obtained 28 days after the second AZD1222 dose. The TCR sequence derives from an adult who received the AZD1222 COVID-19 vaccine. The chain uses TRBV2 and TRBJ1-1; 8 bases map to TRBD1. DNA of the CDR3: TGTGCCAGCAGCCCCCGGCAGGGGGCCTCTGAAGCTTTCTTT. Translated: CASSPRQGASEAFF. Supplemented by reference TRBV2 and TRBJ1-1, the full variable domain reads EPEVTQTPSHQVTQMGQEVILRCVPISNHLYFYWYRQILGQKVEFLVSFYNNEISEKSEIFDDQFSVERPDGSNFTLKIRSTKLEDSAMYFCASSPRQGASEAFFGQGTRLTVV.